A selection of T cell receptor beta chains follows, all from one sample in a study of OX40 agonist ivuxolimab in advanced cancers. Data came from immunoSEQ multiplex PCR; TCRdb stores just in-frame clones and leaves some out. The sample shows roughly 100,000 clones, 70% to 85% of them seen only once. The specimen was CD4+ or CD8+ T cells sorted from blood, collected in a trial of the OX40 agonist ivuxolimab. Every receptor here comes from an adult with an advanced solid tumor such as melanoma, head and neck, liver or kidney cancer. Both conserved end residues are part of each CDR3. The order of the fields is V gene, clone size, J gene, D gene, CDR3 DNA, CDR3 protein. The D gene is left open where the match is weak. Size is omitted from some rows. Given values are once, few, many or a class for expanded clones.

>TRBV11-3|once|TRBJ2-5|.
TGTGCCAGCAGCCCCGACCCGAGCGAAGAGACCCAGTACTTC
CASSPDPSEETQYF
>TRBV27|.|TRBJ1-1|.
TGTGCCAGCAGATACTCAGTTTTTTTCACTGAAGCTTTCTTT
CASRYSVFFTEAFF
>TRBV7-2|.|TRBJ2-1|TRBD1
TGTGCCAGCAGCGCCGACAGGGGTGCCTATAATGAGCAGTTCTTC
CASSADRGAYNEQFF
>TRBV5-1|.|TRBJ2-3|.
TGCGCCAGCAGCACCACAACAGATACGCAGTATTTT
CASSTTTDTQYF
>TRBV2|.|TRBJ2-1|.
TGTGCCAGCAGGCGACCGTTCTCCTACAATGAGCAGTTCTTC
CASRRPFSYNEQFF
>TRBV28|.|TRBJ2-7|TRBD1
TGTGCCAGCAGTTCAACACTCCGGGACAGGTACTACGAGCAGTACTTC
CASSSTLRDRYYEQYF
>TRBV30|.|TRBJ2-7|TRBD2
TGTGCCTGGAGCGTGGGACTAGCGGGGATCTACGAGCAGTACTTC
CAWSVGLAGIYEQYF
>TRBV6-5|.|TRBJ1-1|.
TGTGCCAGCAGTTACCCGGGGGGGAACACTGAAGCTTTCTTT
CASSYPGGNTEAFF
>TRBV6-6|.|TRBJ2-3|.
TGTGCCAGCATTCACCAGCGGAGACCTGGATCAGATACGCAGTATTTT
CASIHQRRPGSDTQYF
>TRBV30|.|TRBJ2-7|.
TGTGCCTGGAGTCGGCTTCGCAACTACGAGCAGTACTTC
CAWSRLRNYEQYF
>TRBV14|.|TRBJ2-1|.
TGTGCCAGCAGCGAGACTAGGGGCTCCTACAATGAGCAGTTCTTC
CASSETRGSYNEQFF
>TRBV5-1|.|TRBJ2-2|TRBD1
TGCGCCAGCAGCTTCGGGGACAGGAACACCGGGGAGCTGTTTTTT
CASSFGDRNTGELFF
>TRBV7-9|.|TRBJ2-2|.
TGTGCCAGCAGCTTCTCTTTAAGCACCGGGGAGCTGTTTTTT
CASSFSLSTGELFF
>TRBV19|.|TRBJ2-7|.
TGTGCCAGTAGAACAACAGGTGGCAGGGAGCAGTACTTC
CASRTTGGREQYF
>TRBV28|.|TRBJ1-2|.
TGTGCCAGCAGCCGGGGGTATGGCTACACCTTC
CASSRGYGYTF
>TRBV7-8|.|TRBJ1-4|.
TGTGCCAGCAGCACCCGGGAGGAAAAACTGTTTTTT
CASSTREEKLFF
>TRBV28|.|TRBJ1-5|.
TGTGCCAGCAGTTCCTTTCAGGGGTGGCAGCCCCAGCATTTT
CASSSFQGWQPQHF
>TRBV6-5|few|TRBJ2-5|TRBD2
TGTGCCAGCAGTAGATTTCAGGGAGGGGAGACCCAGTACTTC
CASSRFQGGETQYF
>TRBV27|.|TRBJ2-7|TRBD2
TGTGCCAGCAGTTTGGGACTAGCGGGAGTCGAGCAGTACTTC
CASSLGLAGVEQYF
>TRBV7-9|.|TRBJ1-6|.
TGTGCCAGCAGCAAGGGAAGCAATGATTCACCCCTCCACTTT
CASSKGSNDSPLHF
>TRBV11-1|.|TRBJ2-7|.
TGTGCCAGCAGCTTATCGAGCTCCTACGAGCAGTACTTC
CASSLSSSYEQYF
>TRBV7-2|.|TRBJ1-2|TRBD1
TGTGCCAGCAGCACGCAAACAGGGGACTATGGCTACACCTTC
CASSTQTGDYGYTF
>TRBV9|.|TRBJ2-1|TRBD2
TGTGCCAGCAGCGCCCCCCGGGCCGGGACTAGCGGGTTGAATGAGCAGTTCTTC
CASSAPRAGTSGLNEQFF
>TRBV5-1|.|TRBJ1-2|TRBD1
TGCGCCAGCAGCCTTACAGGGGGGGGCTATGGCTACACCTTC
CASSLTGGGYGYTF
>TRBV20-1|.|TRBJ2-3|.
TGCAGTGCCCATCTTGATACGCAGTATTTT
CSAHLDTQYF
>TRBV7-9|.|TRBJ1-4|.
TGTGCCAGCAGCTTAGAAAGTGGTGAAAAACTGTTTTTT
CASSLESGEKLFF
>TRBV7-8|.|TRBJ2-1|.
TGTGCCAGCAGCTTTTTGGGGAATGAGCAGTTCTTC
CASSFLGNEQFF
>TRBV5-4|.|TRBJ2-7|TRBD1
TGCGCCAGCAGCCAGGGGGCTGTCGATCTCTACGAGCAGTACTTC
CASSQGAVDLYEQYF
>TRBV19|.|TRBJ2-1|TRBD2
TGTGCCAGTTCCCCCGGACTAGCGTACAATGAGCAGTTCTTC
CASSPGLAYNEQFF
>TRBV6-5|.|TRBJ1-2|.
TGTGCCAGCAGAGGGGACTTTTATGGCTACACCTTC
CASRGDFYGYTF
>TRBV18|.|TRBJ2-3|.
TGTGCCAGCTCACGGTTACAGGGAGAAGGCTCAGATACGCAGTATTTT
CASSRLQGEGSDTQYF
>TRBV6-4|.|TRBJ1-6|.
TGTGCCAGCAGTGATGGGGGTCCCCTCCACTTT
CASSDGGPLHF